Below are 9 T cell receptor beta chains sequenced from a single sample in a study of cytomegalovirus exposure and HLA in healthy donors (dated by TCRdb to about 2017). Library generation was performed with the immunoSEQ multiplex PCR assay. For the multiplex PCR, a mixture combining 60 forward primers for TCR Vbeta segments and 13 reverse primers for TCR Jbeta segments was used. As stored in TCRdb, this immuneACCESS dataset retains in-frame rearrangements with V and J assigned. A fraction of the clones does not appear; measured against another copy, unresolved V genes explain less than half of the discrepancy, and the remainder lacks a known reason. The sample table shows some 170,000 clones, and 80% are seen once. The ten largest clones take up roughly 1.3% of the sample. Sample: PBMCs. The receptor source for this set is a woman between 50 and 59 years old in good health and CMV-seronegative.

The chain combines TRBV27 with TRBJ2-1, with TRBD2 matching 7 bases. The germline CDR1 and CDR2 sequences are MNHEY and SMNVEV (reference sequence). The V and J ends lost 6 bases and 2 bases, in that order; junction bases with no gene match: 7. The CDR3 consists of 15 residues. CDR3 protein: CASSLNGGAYNEQFF. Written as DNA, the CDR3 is TGTGCCAGCAGCCTAAATGGGGGGGCCTACAATGAGCAGTTCTTC.

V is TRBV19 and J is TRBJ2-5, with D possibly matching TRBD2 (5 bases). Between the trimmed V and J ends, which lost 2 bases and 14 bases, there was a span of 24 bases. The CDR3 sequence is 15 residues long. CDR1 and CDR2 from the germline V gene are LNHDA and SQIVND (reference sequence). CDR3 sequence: CASSITGTRSPCDYF. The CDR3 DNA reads TGTGCCAGTAGTATAACGGGAACACGCTCCCCGTGTGACTACTTC. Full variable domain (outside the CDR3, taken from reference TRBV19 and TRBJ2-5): DGGITQSPKYLFRKEGQNVTLSCEQNLNHDAMYWYRQDPGQGLRLIYYSQIVNDFQKGDIAEGYSVSREKKESFPLTVTSAQKNPTAFYLCASSITGTRSPCDYFGPGTRLLVL.

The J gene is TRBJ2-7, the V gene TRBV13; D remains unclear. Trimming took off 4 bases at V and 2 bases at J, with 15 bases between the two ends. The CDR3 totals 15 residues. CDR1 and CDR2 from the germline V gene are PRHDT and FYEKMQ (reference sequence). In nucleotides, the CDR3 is TGTGCCAGCAGCTCCCGTAAATTAGCTCCCTACGAGCAGTACTTC. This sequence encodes CASSSRKLAPYEQYF.

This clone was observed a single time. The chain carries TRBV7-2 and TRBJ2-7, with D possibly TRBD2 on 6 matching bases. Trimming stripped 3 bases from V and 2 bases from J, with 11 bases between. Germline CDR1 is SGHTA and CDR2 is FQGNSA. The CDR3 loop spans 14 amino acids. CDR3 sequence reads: CASSFRSGAYEQYF. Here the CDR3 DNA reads TGTGCCAGCAGCTTTCGCTCGGGAGCCTACGAGCAGTACTTC.

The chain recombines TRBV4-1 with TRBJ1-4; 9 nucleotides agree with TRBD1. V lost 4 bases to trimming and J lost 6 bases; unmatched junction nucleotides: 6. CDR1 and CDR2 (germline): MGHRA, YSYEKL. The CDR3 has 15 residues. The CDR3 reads CASSRRTGADEKLFF. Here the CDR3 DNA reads TGCGCCAGCAGCCGCCGGACAGGGGCGGATGAAAAACTGTTTTTT.

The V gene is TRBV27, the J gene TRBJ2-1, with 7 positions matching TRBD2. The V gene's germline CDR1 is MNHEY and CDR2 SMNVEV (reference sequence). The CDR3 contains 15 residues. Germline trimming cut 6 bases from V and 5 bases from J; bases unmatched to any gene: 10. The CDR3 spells CASRGGGVAHNEQFF. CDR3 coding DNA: TGTGCCAGCAGGGGTGGGGGGGTCGCTCACAATGAGCAGTTCTTC.

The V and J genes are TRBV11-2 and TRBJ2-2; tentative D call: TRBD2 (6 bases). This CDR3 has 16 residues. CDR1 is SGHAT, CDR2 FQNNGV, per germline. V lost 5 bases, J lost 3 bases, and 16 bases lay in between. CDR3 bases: TGTGCCAGCAGCCTGATGGGAGTAGCGGACACCGGGGAGCTGTTTTTT. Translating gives CASSLMGVADTGELFF.

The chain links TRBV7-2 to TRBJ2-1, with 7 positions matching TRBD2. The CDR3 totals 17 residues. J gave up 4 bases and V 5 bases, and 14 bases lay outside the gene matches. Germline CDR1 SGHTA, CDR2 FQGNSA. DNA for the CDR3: TGTGCCAGCAGCCAATCTACCGGGACTATGATATACAATGAGCAGTTCTTC. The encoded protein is CASSQSTGTMIYNEQFF. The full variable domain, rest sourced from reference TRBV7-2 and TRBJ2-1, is GAGVSQSPSNKVTEKGKDVELRCDPISGHTALYWYRQSLGQGLEFLIYFQGNSAPDKSGLPSDRFSAERTGGSVSTLTIQRTQQEDSAVYLCASSQSTGTMIYNEQFFGPGTRLTVL.

CDR3 residues: CASINRGTGEQYF. The CDR3 coding sequence is TGCGCCAGCATAAACAGGGGAACCGGCGAGCAGTACTTC. The genes are TRBV10-2 and TRBJ2-7, with 7 bases that match TRBD1. The CDR3 totals 13 residues. From germline, CDR1 is WSHSY and CDR2 SAAADI. V was clipped by 7 bases and J by 6 bases; unmatched bases: 9.